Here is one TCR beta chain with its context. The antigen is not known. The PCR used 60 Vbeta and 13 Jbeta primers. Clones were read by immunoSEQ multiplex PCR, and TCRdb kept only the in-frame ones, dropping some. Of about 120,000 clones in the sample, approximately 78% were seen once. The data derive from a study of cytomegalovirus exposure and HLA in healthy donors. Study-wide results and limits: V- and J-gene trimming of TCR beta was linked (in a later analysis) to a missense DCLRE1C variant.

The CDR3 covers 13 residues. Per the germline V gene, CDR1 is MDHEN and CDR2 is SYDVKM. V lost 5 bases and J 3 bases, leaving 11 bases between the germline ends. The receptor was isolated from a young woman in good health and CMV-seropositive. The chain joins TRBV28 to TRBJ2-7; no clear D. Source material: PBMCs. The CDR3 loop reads CASSPRVHYEQYF. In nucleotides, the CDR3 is TGTGCCAGCAGTCCACGGGTCCACTACGAGCAGTACTTC.